The source of this TCR beta chain is a study of beta chain features in type 1 diabetes. Of the isolated RNA, all was reverse transcribed, and so the sequenced material was expressed TCRB transcripts. Clones were sequenced by immunoSEQ multiplex PCR, and TCRdb holds only the in-frame ones, with some missing. In the table there are about 620,000 clones, about 14% of which are singletons. The germline V and J ends were trimmed by 5 bases and 6 bases, with 7 bases remaining between them. The CDR3 consists of 11 residues. The germline gives CDR1 MNHNY, CDR2 SVGAGI (reference sequence). The specimen sequenced was naive CD4+ T cells from blood. This clonotype originated in a young man in good health. The chain combines TRBV6-6 with TRBJ1-1, with D possibly matching TRBD1 (6 bases). The CDR3 protein is CASSRGAEAFF. The CDR3 DNA sequence: TGTGCCAGCAGTAGGGGGGCTGAAGCTTTCTTT.